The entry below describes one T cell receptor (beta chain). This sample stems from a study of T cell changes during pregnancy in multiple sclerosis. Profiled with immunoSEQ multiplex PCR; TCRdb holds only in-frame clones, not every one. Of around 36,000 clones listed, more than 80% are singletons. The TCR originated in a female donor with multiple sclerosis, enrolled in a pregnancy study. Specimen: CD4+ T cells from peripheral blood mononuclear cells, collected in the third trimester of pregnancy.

CDR3 bases: TGTGCCAGCAGGGACACCGAAAATAGCAATCAGCCCCAGCATTTT. Protein product: CASRDTENSNQPQHF. The V and J genes are TRBV2 and TRBJ1-5, with a possible D match to TRBD1 (5 bases). The CDR3 totals 15 residues. Per germline, CDR1 SNHLY and CDR2 FYNNEI. Deletions cut 6 bases from V and 0 bases from J, with 12 bases between. The entire variable domain, with the rest obtained from reference TRBV2 and TRBJ1-5, is as follows: EPEVTQTPSHQVTQMGQEVILRCVPISNHLYFYWYRQILGQKVEFLVSFYNNEISEKSEIFDDQFSVERPDGSNFTLKIRSTKLEDSAMYFCASRDTENSNQPQHFGDGTRLSIL.